The 17 T cell receptor beta chains given below trace back to one sample, sequenced in a study of human T cells and chemical hapten exposure. TCRdb fed the 5' RACE reads into MiXCR, producing one record per CDR3 protein. The table shows more than 140,000 distinct CDR3 sequences, with 3.5% to 5% occurring only once. Sequencing started from total RNA isolated from unfractionated whole blood. These receptors were collected from a female donor in good health.

The chain employs TRBV19 and TRBJ2-7; 9 bases are a match to TRBD1. In germline, CDR1 is LNHDA, CDR2 SQIVND (reference sequence). The V segment lost 4 bases and the J segment 8 bases; nucleotides outside the gene matches: 6. The CDR3 loop spans 13 amino acids. CDR3 sequence: CASSSRDRAKQYF. CDR3 nucleotides: TGTGCCAGTAGTAGTCGGGACAGGGCGAAGCAGTACTTC.

The chain uses TRBV10-3 and TRBJ2-3, with 12 nucleotides matching TRBD2. V shed 10 bases, J shed 6 bases, and the junction held 14 bases outside the gene matches. CDR3 length: 16 residues. Per germline, CDR1 ENHRY and CDR2 SYGVKD. The CDR3 sequence: CASRLGTSGPIDTQYF. CDR3 bases: TGTGCCAGCCGACTAGGGACTAGCGGGCCCATCGATACGCAGTATTTT.

This clonotype was found a few times. This chain links TRBV6-5 with TRBJ1-4; D ambiguous. The CDR3 is 8 residues long. The germline V gene has CDR1 MNHEY and CDR2 SVGAGI. The V and J ends lost 5 bases and 11 bases respectively, with 0 bases between them. CDR3 coding DNA: TGTGCCAGCAGTAAACTGTTTTTT. Amino acids: CASSKLFF.

This clonotype appeared many times. V usage is TRBV12-3 or TRBV12-4 and J usage is TRBJ1-4; D remains unclear. V lost 3 bases and J lost 4, with 6 bases in between. The CDR3 totals 13 residues. The DNA for the CDR3 is TGTGCCAGCAGTTTCGGCGGTAATGAAAAACTGTTTTTT. Translating gives CASSFGGNEKLFF.

The sample holds many counts of this clonotype. The chain couples TRBV6-5 to TRBJ2-3; 9 bases align to TRBD2. Looked up from germline, CDR1 is MNHEY and CDR2 is SVGAGI. Losses at the gene ends were 2 bases for V and 4 bases for J; bases not matched to a gene: 4. The CDR3 is 15 residues long. CDR3 in amino acids: CASSYQGLAADTQYF. The CDR3 nucleotides read TGTGCCAGCAGTTACCAGGGACTAGCTGCAGATACGCAGTATTTT.

This clonotype was seen at least ten times. The chain is built from TRBV10-2 and TRBJ2-1; D not certain. Germline V CDR1 and CDR2: WSHSY, SAAADI. The CDR3 length is 17 residues. Trimming cost V 0 bases and J 2 bases, with 14 bases left between them. The CDR3 loop is CASSESLRTDAYNEQFF. CDR3 in DNA: TGCGCCAGCAGTGAGTCGTTACGTACGGACGCCTACAATGAGCAGTTCTTC.

This clonotype was observed at least ten times. The chain employs TRBV7-2 and TRBJ1-4, with 7 positions matching TRBD1. The CDR3 has 14 residues. V shed 7 bases, J shed 8 bases, and the junction held 10 bases outside the gene matches. The germline gives CDR1 SGHTA, CDR2 FQGNSA. CDR3 DNA sequence: TGTGCCAGCACGGAGGGGGCGCTTCGAGAAAAACTGTTTTTT. Its translation: CASTEGALREKLFF. The full variable domain, completed using reference TRBV7-2 and TRBJ1-4, is GAGVSQSPSNKVTEKGKDVELRCDPISGHTALYWYRQSLGQGLEFLIYFQGNSAPDKSGLPSDRFSAERTGGSVSTLTIQRTQQEDSAVYLCASTEGALREKLFFGSGTQLSVL.

This clonotype has at least ten counts. The gene calls are TRBV12-3 or TRBV12-4 and TRBJ1-5; 9 nucleotides align to TRBD1. This CDR3 comprises 15 residues. V lost 2 bases and J lost 4; bases outside the gene matches: 3. CDR3 residues: CASSLSGQGNQPQHF. As DNA, the CDR3 is TGTGCCAGCAGTTTAAGTGGACAGGGGAATCAGCCCCAGCATTTT.

This clonotype has only a few counts. V is TRBV18 and J is TRBJ1-5, with 9 bases matching TRBD1. The CDR3 length is 15 residues. The V gene end was trimmed by 1 base and the J gene end by 6 bases; junction bases not matched to a gene: 4. Looked up from germline, CDR1 is KGHSH and CDR2 is LQKENI. The CDR3 region is CASSPQQGAGQPQHF. DNA for the CDR3: TGTGCCAGCTCACCACAACAGGGGGCAGGTCAGCCCCAGCATTTT.

This clonotype was seen ten or more times. The chain carries TRBV13 and TRBJ2-2; possible D gene TRBD2, 6 bases. The CDR3 contains 11 residues. The germline CDR1 and CDR2 sequences are PRHDT and FYEKMQ (reference sequence). V lost 8 bases and J 6 bases, leaving 7 bases between the germline ends. This chain's CDR3 is CASGGAGELFF. Written as DNA, the CDR3 is TGTGCCAGCGGCGGGGCCGGGGAGCTGTTTTTT.

The rearrangement links TRBV6-6 to TRBJ1-5; D not resolved. Germline V gene data show CDR1 as MNHNY and CDR2 as SVGAGI (reference sequence). This CDR3 is built from 13 residues. Trimming stripped 2 bases from V and 6 bases from J, with 8 bases between. The CDR3 DNA reads as TGTGCCAGCAGTTACGCTCCCGCTCAGCCCCAGCATTTT. It encodes CASSYAPAQPQHF.

This clonotype occurred many times. J is TRBJ2-3 and V is TRBV6-1; D is unclear. The ends were cut back, 6 bases at V and 0 bases at J, with 13 bases in the middle. CDR1 MNHNS and CDR2 SASEGT come from the germline V gene. CDR3 length: 15 residues. In nucleotides, the CDR3 is TGTGCCAGCAGCCCACAGACCACTAGCACAGATACGCAGTATTTT. Its translation: CASSPQTTSTDTQYF.

This clonotype was counted only a few times. CDR3 amino acids: CASALDLGTEAFF. The CDR3 DNA reads as TGCGCCAGCGCACTGGACCTTGGGACTGAAGCTTTCTTT. The chain joins TRBV5-1 to TRBJ1-1; D not resolved. The V and J ends lost 7 bases and 5 bases respectively, with 15 bases between them. Germline V gene lookup returns CDR1 SGHRS and CDR2 YFSETQ. The CDR3 covers 13 residues.

There are many counts of this clonotype. The V and J genes are TRBV7-9 and TRBJ1-1; no firm D call. The CDR3 covers 15 residues. CDR1 and CDR2 from the germline V gene are SEHNR and FQNEAQ (reference sequence). The ends were cut back, 2 bases at V and 1 base at J, with 11 bases in the middle. The CDR3 here is CASSLIWASNTEAFF. CDR3 DNA sequence: TGTGCCAGCAGCTTAATATGGGCATCGAACACTGAAGCTTTCTTT. The entire variable domain, with the rest obtained from reference TRBV7-9 and TRBJ1-1, is as follows: DTGVSQNPRHKITKRGQNVTFRCDPISEHNRLYWYRQTLGQGPEFLTYFQNEAQLEKSRLLSDRFSAERPKGSFSTLEIQRTEQGDSAMYLCASSLIWASNTEAFFGQGTRLTVV.

The table lists this clonotype with many counts. The CDR3 sequence: CASKTGTTNTEAFF. The CDR3 nucleotides read TGCGCCAGCAAGACCGGGACAACGAACACTGAAGCTTTCTTT. V is TRBV5-1 and J is TRBJ1-1; tentatively, D is TRBD1 (6 bases). The CDR3 is 14 residues long. From germline, CDR1 is SGHRS and CDR2 YFSETQ. V was pared by 6 bases and J by 1 base, with 13 bases between.

This clonotype was detected many times. The chain joins TRBV29-1 to TRBJ2-1; 7 bases agree with TRBD2. Trimming at V came to 1 base and at J to 0 bases, leaving 3 bases not matched to a gene. The V gene's germline CDR1 is SQVTM and CDR2 ANQGSEA. The CDR3 is 15 residues long. The CDR3 is CSVEGGGNSYNEQFF. CDR3 DNA sequence: TGCAGCGTTGAAGGGGGGGGGAACTCCTACAATGAGCAGTTCTTC.

This clonotype was recorded at least ten times. This sequence joins TRBV6-1 and TRBJ1-2; no clear D. The CDR3 runs to 13 residues. Per the germline V gene, CDR1 is MNHNS and CDR2 is SASEGT. V shed 3 bases and J shed 4 bases, with 9 bases lying between them. CDR3 in amino acids: CASSDATTYGYTF. Written as DNA, the CDR3 is TGTGCCAGCAGTGACGCGACAACCTATGGCTACACCTTC.